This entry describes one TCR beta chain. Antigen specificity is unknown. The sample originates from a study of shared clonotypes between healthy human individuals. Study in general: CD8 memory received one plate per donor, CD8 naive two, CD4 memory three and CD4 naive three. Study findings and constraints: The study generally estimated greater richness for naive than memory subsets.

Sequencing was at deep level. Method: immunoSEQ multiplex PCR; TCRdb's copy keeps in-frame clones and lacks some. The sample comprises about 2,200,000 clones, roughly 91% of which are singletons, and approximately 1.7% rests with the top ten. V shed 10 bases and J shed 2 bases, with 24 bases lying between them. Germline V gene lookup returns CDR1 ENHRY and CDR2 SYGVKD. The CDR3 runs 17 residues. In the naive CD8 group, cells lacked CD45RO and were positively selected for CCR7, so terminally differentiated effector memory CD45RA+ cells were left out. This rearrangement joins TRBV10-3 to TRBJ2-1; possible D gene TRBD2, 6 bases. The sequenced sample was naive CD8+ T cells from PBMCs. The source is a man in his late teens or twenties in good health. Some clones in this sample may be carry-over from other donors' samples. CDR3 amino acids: CATSVGRDGSAYNEQFF. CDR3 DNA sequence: TGTGCCACATCCGTAGGAAGAGACGGGAGCGCCTACAATGAGCAGTTCTTC.